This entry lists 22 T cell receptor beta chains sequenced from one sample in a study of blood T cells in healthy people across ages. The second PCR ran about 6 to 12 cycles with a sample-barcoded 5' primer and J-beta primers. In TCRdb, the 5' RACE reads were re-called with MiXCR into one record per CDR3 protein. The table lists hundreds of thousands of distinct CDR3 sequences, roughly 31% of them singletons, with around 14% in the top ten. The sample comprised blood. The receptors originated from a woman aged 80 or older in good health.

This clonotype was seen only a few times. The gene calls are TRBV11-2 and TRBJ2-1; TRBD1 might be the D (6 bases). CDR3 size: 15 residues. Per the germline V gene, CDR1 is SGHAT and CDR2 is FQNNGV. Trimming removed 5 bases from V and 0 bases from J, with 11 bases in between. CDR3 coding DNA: TGTGCCAGCAGCAGGGGGACGAGCTCCTACAATGAGCAGTTCTTC. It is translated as CASSRGTSSYNEQFF.

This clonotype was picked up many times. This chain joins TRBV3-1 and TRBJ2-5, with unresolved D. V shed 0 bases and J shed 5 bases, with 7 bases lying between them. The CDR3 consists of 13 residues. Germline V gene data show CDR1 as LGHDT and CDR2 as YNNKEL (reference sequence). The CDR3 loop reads CASSQDMSETQYF. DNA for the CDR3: TGTGCCAGCAGCCAAGATATGTCGGAGACCCAGTACTTC.

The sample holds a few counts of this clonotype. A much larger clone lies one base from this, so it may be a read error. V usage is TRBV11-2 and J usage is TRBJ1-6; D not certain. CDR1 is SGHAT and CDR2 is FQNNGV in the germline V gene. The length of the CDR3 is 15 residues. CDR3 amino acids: CASSLDGRYNSPPHF. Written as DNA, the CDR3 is TGTGCCAGCAGCTTAGATGGACGGTATAATTCACCCCCCCACTTT.

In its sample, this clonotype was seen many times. The CDR3 spells CAIRDRNRDTQYF. Here the CDR3 DNA reads TGTGCCATCCGGGACAGGAACCGTGATACGCAGTATTTT. The chain is built from TRBV10-3 and TRBJ2-3; 8 nucleotides match TRBD1. Per germline, CDR1 ENHRY and CDR2 SYGVKD. V lost 8 bases, J lost 6 bases, and 7 bases stayed unmatched. The CDR3 consists of 13 residues.

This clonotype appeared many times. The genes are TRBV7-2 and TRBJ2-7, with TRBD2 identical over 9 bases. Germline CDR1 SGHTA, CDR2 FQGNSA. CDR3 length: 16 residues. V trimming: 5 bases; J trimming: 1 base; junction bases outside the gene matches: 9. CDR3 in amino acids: CASSILSGGSSYEQYF. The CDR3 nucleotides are TGTGCCAGCAGCATCCTTAGCGGGGGATCTTCCTACGAGCAGTACTTC.

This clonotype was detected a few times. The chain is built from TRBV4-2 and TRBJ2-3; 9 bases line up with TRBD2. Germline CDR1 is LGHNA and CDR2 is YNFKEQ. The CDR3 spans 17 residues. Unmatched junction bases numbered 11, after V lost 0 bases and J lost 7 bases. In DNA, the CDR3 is TGTGCCAGCAGCCAAGATCTGGGTAGCGGGGGTTCAAATACGCAGTATTTT. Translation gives CASSQDLGSGGSNTQYF.

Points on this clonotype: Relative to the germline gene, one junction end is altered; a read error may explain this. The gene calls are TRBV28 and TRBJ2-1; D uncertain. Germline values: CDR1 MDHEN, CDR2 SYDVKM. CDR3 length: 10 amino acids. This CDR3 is CACSLKEQFF. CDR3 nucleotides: TGTGCCTGCAGTTTGAAGGAGCAGTTCTTC.

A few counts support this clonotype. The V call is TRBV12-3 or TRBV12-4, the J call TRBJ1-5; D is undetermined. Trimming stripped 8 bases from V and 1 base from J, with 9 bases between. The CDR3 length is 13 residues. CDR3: CASRQMSNQPQHF. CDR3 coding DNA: TGTGCCAGCCGGCAAATGAGCAATCAGCCCCAGCATTTT.

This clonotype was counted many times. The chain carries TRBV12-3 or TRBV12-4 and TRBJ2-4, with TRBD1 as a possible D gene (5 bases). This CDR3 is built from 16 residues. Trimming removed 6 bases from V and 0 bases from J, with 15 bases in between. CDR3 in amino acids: CASSPKGALAKNIQYF. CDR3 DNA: TGTGCCAGCAGCCCGAAAGGGGCGCTAGCCAAAAACATTCAGTACTTC.

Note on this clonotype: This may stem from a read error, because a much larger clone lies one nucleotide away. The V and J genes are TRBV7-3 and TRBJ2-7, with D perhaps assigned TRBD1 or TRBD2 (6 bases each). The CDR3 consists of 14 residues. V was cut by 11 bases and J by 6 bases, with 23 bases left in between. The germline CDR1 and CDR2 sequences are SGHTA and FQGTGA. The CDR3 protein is CAGSPSGGLSEQYF. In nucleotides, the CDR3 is TGTGCCGGCTCCCCGAGTGGGGGGCTAAGCGAGCAGTACTTC. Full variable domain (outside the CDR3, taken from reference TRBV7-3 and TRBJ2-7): GAGVSQTPSNKVTEKGKYVELRCDPISGHTALYWYRQSLGQGPEFLIYFQGTGAADDSGLPNDRFFAVRPEGSVSTLKIQRTERGDSAVYLCAGSPSGGLSEQYFGPGTRLTVT.

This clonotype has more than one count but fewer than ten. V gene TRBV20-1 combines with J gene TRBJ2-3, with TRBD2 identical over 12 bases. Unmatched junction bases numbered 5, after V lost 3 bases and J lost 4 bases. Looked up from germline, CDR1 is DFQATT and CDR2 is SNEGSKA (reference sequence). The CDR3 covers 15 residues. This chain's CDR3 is CSASPPSGGADTQYF. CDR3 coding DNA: TGCAGTGCTAGCCCCCCTAGCGGGGGGGCAGATACGCAGTATTTT.

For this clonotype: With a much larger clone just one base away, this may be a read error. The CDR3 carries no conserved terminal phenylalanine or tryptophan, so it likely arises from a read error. Written as DNA, the CDR3 is TGCAGTGCTTATAACGCGTGGGGAGATCAAGAGACCCAGTACGTC. This translates into CSAYNAWGDQETQYV. The gene calls are TRBV20-1 and TRBJ2-5; maybe TRBD2 (5 bases). CDR1 and CDR2 from the germline V gene are DFQATT and SNEGSKA (reference sequence). Trimming took off 5 bases at V and 2 bases at J, with 18 bases between the two ends. The CDR3 loop spans 15 amino acids.

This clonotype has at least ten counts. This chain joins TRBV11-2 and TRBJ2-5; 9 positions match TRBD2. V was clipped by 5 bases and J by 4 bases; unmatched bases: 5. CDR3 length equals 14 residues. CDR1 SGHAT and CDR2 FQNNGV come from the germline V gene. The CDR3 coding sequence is TGTGCCAGCAGCGTGGTAGCGGGGGTAGAGACCCAGTACTTC. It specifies CASSVVAGVETQYF.

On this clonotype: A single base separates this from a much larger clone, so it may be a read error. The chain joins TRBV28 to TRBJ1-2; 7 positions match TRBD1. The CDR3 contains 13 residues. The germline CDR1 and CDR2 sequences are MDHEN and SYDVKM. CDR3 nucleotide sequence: TGTGCCGGCAGATGGGACAGAGCTTATGGCTACACCTTC. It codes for CAGRWDRAYGYTF.

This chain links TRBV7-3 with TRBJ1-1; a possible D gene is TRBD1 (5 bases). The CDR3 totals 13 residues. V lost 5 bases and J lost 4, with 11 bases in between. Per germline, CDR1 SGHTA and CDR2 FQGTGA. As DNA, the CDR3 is TGTGCCAGCAGCCAGAGCGGGGCCACTGAAGCTTTCTTT. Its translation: CASSQSGATEAFF.

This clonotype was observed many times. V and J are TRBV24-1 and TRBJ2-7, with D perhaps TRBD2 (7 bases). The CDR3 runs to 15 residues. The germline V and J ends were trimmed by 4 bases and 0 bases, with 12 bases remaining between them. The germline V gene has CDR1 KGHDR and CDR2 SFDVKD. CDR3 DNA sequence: TGTGCCACCAGTGACCGCGGGGGCCGCTCCTACGAGCAGTACTTC. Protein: CATSDRGGRSYEQYF.

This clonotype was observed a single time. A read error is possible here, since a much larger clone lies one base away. The CDR3 is CAGSLGGQNEQYF. CDR3 DNA: TGTGCCGGCAGCTTGGGGGGGCAGAACGAGCAGTACTTC. The chain combines TRBV5-4 with TRBJ2-5; TRBD2 is a possible D gene (7 bases). Gene TRBJ2-7 matches the end of the DNA better, so the J call may be wrong. The germline V gene encodes CDR1 SGHNT and CDR2 YYREEE (reference sequence). The CDR3 contains 13 residues.

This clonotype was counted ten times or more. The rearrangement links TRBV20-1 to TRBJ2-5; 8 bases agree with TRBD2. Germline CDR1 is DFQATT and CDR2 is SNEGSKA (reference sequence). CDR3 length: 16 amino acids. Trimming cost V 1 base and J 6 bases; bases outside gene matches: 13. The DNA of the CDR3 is TGCAGTGCTAGAGTCGGGGGGGGCGAGATTGTGAAGACCCAGTACTTC. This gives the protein CSARVGGGEIVKTQYF.

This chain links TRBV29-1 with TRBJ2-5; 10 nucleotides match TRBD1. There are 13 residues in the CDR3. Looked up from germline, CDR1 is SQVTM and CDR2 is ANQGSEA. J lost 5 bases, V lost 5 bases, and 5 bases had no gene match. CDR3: CSVRQGASETQYF. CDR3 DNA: TGCAGCGTTAGACAGGGGGCCTCGGAGACCCAGTACTTC.

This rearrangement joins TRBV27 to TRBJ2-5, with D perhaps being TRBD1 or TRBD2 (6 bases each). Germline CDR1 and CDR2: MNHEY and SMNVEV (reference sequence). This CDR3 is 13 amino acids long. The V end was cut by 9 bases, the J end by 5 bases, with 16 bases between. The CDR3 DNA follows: TGTGCCAGTGGGGGGCCGAATAGTGAGACCCAGTACTTC. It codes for CASGGPNSETQYF.

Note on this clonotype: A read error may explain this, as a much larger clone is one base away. This chain's CDR3 is CASILMGSDTQYF. CDR3 DNA: TGTGCCAGCATCTTGATGGGGTCAGATACGCAGTATTTT. V is TRBV11-2 and J is TRBJ2-3, with no clear D. The ends were cut back, 7 bases at V and 4 bases at J, with 12 bases in the middle. This CDR3 has 13 amino acids. Germline V lookup: CDR1 SGHAT, CDR2 FQNNGV.

The CDR3 region has the DNA TGTGCCAGCAGTTACCCGGACAGGGGGCCCCAGTACTTC. Residues: CASSYPDRGPQYF. The chain carries TRBV7-2 and TRBJ2-5; 11 bases line up with TRBD1. The junction had 6 bases not matched to a gene; V was cut back by 6 bases and J by 9 bases. The CDR3 contains 13 residues. Germline values: CDR1 SGHTA, CDR2 FQGNSA.